The present T cell receptor beta chain was sequenced within a study of post-analysis software for immune sequencing data. Study as a whole: Relapsing-remitting, secondary progressive and progressive-relapsing courses of multiple sclerosis were included.

General study points: There were five or six TRBV segments more frequent in patients than controls, and TRBV5-6, TRBV5-1 and TRBV20-1 were among them. The normalized Chao1 diversity of multiple sclerosis patients was significantly lower than that of controls. The authors found that F measure strongly co-clustered same-batch samples.

TCR beta cDNA libraries included unique molecular identifiers. Out of 1 to 10 million T cells, a few hundred thousand cDNA molecules were generated. MiXCR, run by TCRdb on the PCR reads, gives a single entry per CDR3 protein. Here the sample spans around 700,000 distinct CDR3 sequences, over 45% being singletons. The J segment lost 1 base and the V segment lost 3 bases, leaving 5 bases of the junction unmatched. This CDR3 spans 16 amino acids. Germline CDR1 is LGHDT and CDR2 is YNNKEL (reference sequence). This clonotype was picked up a small number of times. What it recognizes is unknown. The chain carries TRBV3-1 and TRBJ2-4; 8 nucleotides line up with TRBD1. This TCR was sampled from a girl aged 2-10 years with multiple sclerosis. Sequenced sample: blood. The CDR3 sequence is CASSQATGAAKNIQYF. The DNA for the CDR3 is TGTGCCAGCAGCCAGGCGACAGGGGCGGCCAAAAACATTCAGTACTTC. The whole variable domain, filled in from reference TRBV3-1 and TRBJ2-4, reads DTAVSQTPKYLVTQMGNDKSIKCEQNLGHDTMYWYKQDSKKFLKIMFSYNNKELIINETVPNRFSPKSPDKAHLNLHINSLELGDSAVYFCASSQATGAAKNIQYFGAGTRLSVL.